This T cell receptor beta chain was sequenced for a study of blood T cell repertoires in COVID-19. Whole-study context: Spain, Italy and the United States supplied samples that represented acute and convalescent COVID-19. T cells, B-cell-depleted T cells, or PBMCs provided the cDNA or gDNA that served as material.

Germline V gene data show CDR1 as SGHTA and CDR2 as FQGNSA. The ends were cut back, 4 bases at V and 9 bases at J, with 15 bases in the middle. This CDR3 spans 13 amino acids. In the study's own analysis: Cell counts per sample came from amplifying reference gene primers. The assay was immunoSEQ multiplex PCR, and TCRdb's table has in-frame clones only and misses some. V and J calls and clone size are given by that table; D and trimming were obtained from the DNA. Of 100,000 to 150,000 clones in the sample, 88% were seen once. What was sequenced was peripheral blood. This receptor was identified in a man aged 45 to 65 with acute or convalescent COVID-19. The chain is built from TRBV7-2 and TRBJ1-2, with TRBD1 as a possible D gene (6 bases). This chain's CDR3 is CASSSRSGQSYTF. Here the CDR3 DNA reads TGTGCCAGCAGCTCACGAAGCGGACAGAGCTACACCTTC.